This T cell receptor beta chain was retrieved from a study of shared clonotypes between healthy human individuals. Only CD45RO-negative cells positively selected for CCR7 counted as naive CD8 cells, so terminally differentiated effector memory CD45RA+ cells were excluded. The donors, all of them Caucasian adults, lived in Nashville, Tennessee. Clones were read by immunoSEQ multiplex PCR, and TCRdb kept only the in-frame ones, dropping some. This table has about 580,000 clones, 95% to 98% appearing once. There are 16 residues in the CDR3. Germline CDR1 is SEHNR and CDR2 is FQNEAQ (reference sequence). Trimming stripped 4 bases from V and 4 bases from J, with 19 bases between. For this clone: Its matching antigen is unknown.

General study findings and limits: Some naive CD4 clonotypes, roughly 4.8%, turned up in common across four donors. Only blood was sampled; tissue repertoires likely differ.

The chain uses TRBV7-9 and TRBJ1-1, with D perhaps TRBD1 (5 bases). This TCR came from a man younger than 45 in good health. The sample taken for sequencing was naive CD8+ T cells sorted from blood. CDR3 sequence reads: CASSWMGERATTEAFF. As DNA, the CDR3 is TGTGCCAGCAGCTGGATGGGGGAGCGGGCGACCACTGAAGCTTTCTTT.